The sequence of this TCR beta chain was determined in a study of cytomegalovirus exposure and HLA in healthy donors. On the study more broadly: Approximately 180 million T cells yielded approximately 100 million unique TCR beta sequences, as an earlier analysis found.

With respect to this clone: Its target is not known.

Germline V gene lookup returns CDR1 SEHNR and CDR2 FQNEAQ (reference sequence). The V segment lost 6 bases and the J segment 0 bases; nucleotides outside the gene matches: 5. The CDR3 covers 18 residues. Study conclusions and caveats: Within an earlier analysis, most TCR beta V segments proved productive either about 90% or about 30% of the time. A missense DCLRE1C variant was associated with V- and J-gene trimming of TCR beta chains in a later analysis, and an independent cohort replicated the association.

Primers: 60 Vbeta forward and 13 Jbeta reverse. As handled by the study authors: Around 11 million of some 80 million unique TCR beta chains were shared, per a later count. Sequenced by immunoSEQ multiplex PCR; TCRdb stores in-frame clones only, minus some. The D gene and trimming were derived from the DNA, and the V and J assignments and clone size from that table. The sample gives under 150,000 clones, 73% of which show up once; over 1% is in the top ten. The chain joins TRBV7-9 to TRBJ2-1, with 16 bases fitting TRBD2. This TCR was sampled from a woman aged 40 to 50 in good health and CMV-seronegative. Input material: PBMCs. The CDR3 loop is CASSTGLAGGSSYNEQFF. CDR3 nucleotide sequence: TGTGCCAGCAGTACGGGACTAGCGGGGGGGAGCTCCTACAATGAGCAGTTCTTC.